Listed here is a single T cell receptor (beta chain). These data belong to a study of shared T cell receptors in the human thymus. Method: immunoSEQ multiplex PCR; TCRdb's copy keeps in-frame clones and lacks some. The data show hundreds of thousands of clones, 70% to 90% seen once. This CDR3 is 17 amino acids long. The germline V and J ends were trimmed by 0 bases and 0 bases, with 14 bases remaining between them. Germline V gene data show CDR1 as SGHAT and CDR2 as FQNNGV. This sample was shared with a second study, whose subject was human thymus T cells.

What was sequenced was thymocytes. This chain uses TRBV11-2 with TRBJ1-1, with a possible D match to TRBD1 (5 bases). The clonotype was recovered from a boy under two years old with a congenital heart defect. The chain's CDR3 is CASSLDGAGEVNTEAFF. CDR3 DNA sequence: TGTGCCAGCAGCTTAGACGGGGCGGGGGAGGTGAACACTGAAGCTTTCTTT. The full variable domain, with the rest looked up from reference TRBV11-2 and TRBJ1-1, is EAGVAQSPRYKIIEKRQSVAFWCNPISGHATLYWYQQILGQGPKLLIQFQNNGVVDDSQLPKDRFSAERLKGVDSTLKIQPAKLEDSAVYLCASSLDGAGEVNTEAFFGQGTRLTVV.